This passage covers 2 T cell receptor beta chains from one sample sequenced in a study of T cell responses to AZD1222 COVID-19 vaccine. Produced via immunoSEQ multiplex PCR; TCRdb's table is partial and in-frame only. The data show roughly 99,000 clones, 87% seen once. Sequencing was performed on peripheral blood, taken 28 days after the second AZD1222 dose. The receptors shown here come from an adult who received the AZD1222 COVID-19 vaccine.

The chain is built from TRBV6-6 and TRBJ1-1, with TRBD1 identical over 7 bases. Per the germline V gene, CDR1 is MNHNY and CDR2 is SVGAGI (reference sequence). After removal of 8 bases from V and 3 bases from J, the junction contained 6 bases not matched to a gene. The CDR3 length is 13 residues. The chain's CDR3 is CASVIGTDTEAFF. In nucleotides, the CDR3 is TGTGCCAGCGTTATCGGGACAGACACTGAAGCTTTCTTT.

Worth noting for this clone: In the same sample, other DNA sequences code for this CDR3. The CDR3 loop reads CASSELGAGYGYTF. Here the CDR3 DNA reads TGTGCCAGCAGTGAATTGGGGGCGGGGTATGGCTACACCTTC. The rearrangement joins TRBV2 to TRBJ1-2; the D gene is possibly TRBD1 (6 bases). Deletions cut 2 bases from V and 5 bases from J, with 12 bases between. The CDR3 is made up of 14 amino acids. Per germline, CDR1 SNHLY and CDR2 FYNNEI.